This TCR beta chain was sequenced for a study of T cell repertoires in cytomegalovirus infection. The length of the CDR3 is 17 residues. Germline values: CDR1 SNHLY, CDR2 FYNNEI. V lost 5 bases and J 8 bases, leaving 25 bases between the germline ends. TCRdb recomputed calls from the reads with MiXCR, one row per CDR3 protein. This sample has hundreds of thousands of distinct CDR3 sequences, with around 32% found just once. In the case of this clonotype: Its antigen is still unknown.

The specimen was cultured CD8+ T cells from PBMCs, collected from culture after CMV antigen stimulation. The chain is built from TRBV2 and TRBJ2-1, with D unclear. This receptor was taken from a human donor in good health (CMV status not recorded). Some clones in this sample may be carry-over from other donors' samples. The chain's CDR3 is CASSLLAQARHTYEQFF. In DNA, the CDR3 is TGTGCCAGCAGTTTGTTGGCTCAGGCAAGGCATACATATGAGCAGTTCTTC. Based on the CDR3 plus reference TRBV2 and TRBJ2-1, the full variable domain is EPEVTQTPSHQVTQMGQEVILRCVPISNHLYFYWYRQILGQKVEFLVSFYNNEISEKSEIFDDQFSVERPDGSNFTLKIRSTKLEDSAMYFCASSLLAQARHTYEQFFGPGTRLTVL.